This T cell receptor (beta chain) comes out of a study of blood T cell repertoires in COVID-19. Study-wide context: Acute and convalescent COVID-19 specimens originated in the United States, Italy and Spain.

Losses at the gene ends were 3 bases for V and 2 bases for J; bases not matched to a gene: 9. The CDR3 totals 16 residues. Looked up from germline, CDR1 is SGHDT and CDR2 is YYEEEE. Using immunoSEQ multiplex PCR, the repertoire was profiled, and TCRdb retains in-frame clones only, with some absent. The data show about 190,000 clones, approximately 79% seen once. The chain couples TRBV5-6 to TRBJ1-1; 8 bases line up with TRBD1. The receptor was isolated from a woman aged 45-65 years with acute or convalescent COVID-19. Sequenced: peripheral blood. CDR3 region: CASSYDRGEINTEAFF. In DNA form, the CDR3 reads TGTGCCAGCAGCTACGACAGGGGCGAAATTAACACTGAAGCTTTCTTT.